What follows are 3 T cell receptor beta chains derived from one specimen sequenced in a study of cytomegalovirus exposure and HLA in healthy donors. The PCR used 60 Vbeta and 13 Jbeta primers. TCRdb's table, derived via immunoSEQ multiplex PCR, lists solely in-frame clones and lacks some. The sample yields approximately 110,000 clones, of which the top ten take up 2.5% to 3%. The source material was PBMCs. The receptor source for this set is a man aged 25-40 years in good health and CMV-seronegative.

This rearrangement joins TRBV5-1 to TRBJ1-2, with TRBD1 matching 9 bases. The V and J ends lost 4 bases and 4 bases, in that order; junction bases with no gene match: 5. CDR1 and CDR2 (germline): SGHRS, YFSETQ. This CDR3 has 14 residues. The CDR3, as DNA: TGCGCCAGCAGCCAGGACAGGGGATCCTATGGCTACACCTTC. Translation: CASSQDRGSYGYTF.

The chain couples TRBV5-1 to TRBJ2-5, with 13 bases that match TRBD2. The end of the DNA is better explained by TRBJ2-7, so the J call may be wrong. Germline loops: CDR1 SGHRS, CDR2 YFSETQ. This CDR3 is built from 14 residues. DNA for the CDR3: TGCGCCAGCAGCTCCGGGACTAGCGGGAACGAGCAGTACTTC. Its protein product is CASSSGTSGNEQYF.

The chain couples TRBV13 to TRBJ2-2; 12 positions match TRBD1. V lost 5 bases, J lost 5 bases, and 9 bases stayed unmatched. CDR1 is PRHDT, CDR2 FYEKMQ, per germline (reference sequence). The CDR3 covers 17 residues. The CDR3 bases are TGTGCCAGCAGCCCCAGCCCGGGACAGGGGGCGACCGGGGAGCTGTTTTTT. Translating it yields CASSPSPGQGATGELFF. The full variable domain, rest sourced from reference TRBV13 and TRBJ2-2, is AAGVIQSPRHLIKEKRETATLKCYPIPRHDTVYWYQQGPGQDPQFLISFYEKMQSDKGSIPDRFSAQQFSDYHSELNMSSLELGDSALYFCASSPSPGQGATGELFFGEGSRLTVL.